Given below is one T cell receptor beta chain in context. Its antigen is not identified. The source of the sample is a study of CXCR3-negative and CXCR3-positive naive CD8 T cells. Study conclusions and caveats: In naive cells, CXCR3-negative and CXCR3-positive subsets had similar TRBV-TRBJ usage; memory cells differed. Once cells were cryopreserved, CXCR3 expression went down partly, and most assays used fresh PBMCs. CXCR3-positive naive cells had more hydrophobic TRB CDR3s than CXCR3-negative naive cells. Each naive subset displayed comparably high diversity, whereas memory CD8+ cells displayed much lower diversity.

The CDR3 runs 14 residues. In germline, CDR1 is DFQATT, CDR2 SNEGSKA (reference sequence). CD45RO-CCR7+CD27+CD95- was the phenotype of naive CD8+ T cells. The authors made the TRB cDNA libraries by 5' RACE using UMI labels. Following a re-call of the 5' RACE reads, TCRdb has one entry per CDR3 protein and lacks DNA. Its clone listing holds some 150,000 distinct CDR3 sequences. The sequence derives from a human donor in good health. Some clones in this sample may be carry-over from other donors' samples. Sample: naive CXCR3+ CD8+ T cells from blood. Regarding subset: CD45RO-CCR7+CD27+CD95- naive CD8+ T cells expressing CXCR3 (TNR3+). The V and J genes are TRBV20-1 and TRBJ1-1; TCRdb designates TRBD1, a call that cannot be tested without DNA. The CDR3 region is CSASPPGRTTEAFF.